Each of the 25 T cell receptor beta chains below was sequenced from the same sample in a study of T cell responses to AZD1222 COVID-19 vaccine. Data came from immunoSEQ multiplex PCR; TCRdb stores just in-frame clones and leaves some out. The profile shows 150,000 to 200,000 clones, roughly 91% of them singletons. Sample: peripheral blood, taken 28 days after the second AZD1222 dose. The receptors derive from an adult who received the AZD1222 COVID-19 vaccine.

J is TRBJ1-2 and V is TRBV4-1; D call uncertain. This CDR3 spans 12 amino acids. Trimming removed 0 bases at V and 6 bases at J, with 5 bases between. Germline-derived CDR1 and CDR2 are MGHRA and YSYEKL. CDR3 nucleotide sequence: TGCGCCAGCAGCCAAGATGCCGATGGCTACACCTTC. Its protein is CASSQDADGYTF.

The chain couples TRBV28 to TRBJ2-6, with 7 nucleotides matching TRBD1. This CDR3 contains 19 residues. Germline V gene sequence: CDR1 MDHEN, CDR2 SYDVKM. Trimming took 6 bases from V and 0 from J; bases not matched to a gene: 14. The CDR3 here is CASSDPNRGALSGANVLTF. CDR3 DNA sequence: TGTGCCAGCAGCGACCCGAACAGGGGCGCTCTCTCTGGGGCCAACGTCCTGACTTTC.

The chain carries TRBV30 and TRBJ1-2, with D hard to call. CDR3 length equals 13 residues. The V end lost 2 bases, the J end lost 4 bases, and 11 bases lay between the germline ends. Germline lookup yields CDR1 GTSNPN and CDR2 SVGIG (reference sequence). CDR3 loop: CAWSFGQIYGYTF. The CDR3 bases are TGTGCCTGGAGTTTTGGTCAGATCTATGGCTACACCTTC.

The V gene is TRBV11-2, the J gene TRBJ1-1, with D possibly TRBD1 on 6 matching bases. V lost 3 bases and J lost 3, with 17 bases in between. CDR3 length: 16 amino acids. Germline-derived CDR1 and CDR2 are SGHAT and FQNNGV. CDR3 residues: CASSFGQGTGDTEAFF. The DNA of the CDR3 is TGTGCCAGCAGCTTTGGGCAGGGGACCGGGGACACTGAAGCTTTCTTT.

The chain employs TRBV6-6 and TRBJ2-3, with TRBD1 matching over 11 bases. In germline, CDR1 is MNHNY, CDR2 SVGAGI (reference sequence). CDR3 length: 15 residues. Trimming at V came to 8 bases and at J to 4 bases, leaving 8 bases not matched to a gene. The CDR3 protein is CASLQRTGGADTQYF. The CDR3 bases are TGTGCCAGCCTCCAAAGGACAGGGGGCGCAGATACGCAGTATTTT.

The J gene is TRBJ1-1, the V gene TRBV7-8; a possible D gene is TRBD1 (6 bases). The CDR3 runs to 14 residues. Trimming took off 5 bases at V and 2 bases at J, with 12 bases between the two ends. CDR1 and CDR2 (germline): SGHVS, FQNEAQ. The CDR3 protein is CASSVGQSNTEAFF. Here the CDR3 DNA reads TGTGCCAGCAGCGTTGGACAGAGTAACACTGAAGCTTTCTTT.

The rearrangement links TRBV5-5 to TRBJ1-5; D is unclear. Trimming shortened V by 4 bases and J by 5 bases, and 28 bases separated the two germline ends. The V gene's germline CDR1 is SGHKS and CDR2 YYEKEE (reference sequence). This CDR3 contains 19 residues. The CDR3 is CASSETALSSAFGHQPQHF. The CDR3 DNA follows: TGTGCCAGCAGCGAGACGGCCTTGTCTTCCGCCTTCGGGCATCAGCCCCAGCATTTT.

J is TRBJ2-6 and V is TRBV18, with TRBD2 matching 10 bases. Per germline, CDR1 KGHSH and CDR2 LQKENI. V lost 4 bases and J lost 0; bases outside the gene matches: 12. The CDR3 spans 20 residues. The CDR3 reads CASSLRGGTSVNSGANVLTF. The CDR3, as DNA: TGTGCCAGCTCACTAAGAGGTGGGACTAGCGTCAACTCTGGGGCCAACGTCCTGACTTTC.

The V and J genes are TRBV2 and TRBJ1-4, with 7 bases fitting TRBD1. Germline loops: CDR1 SNHLY, CDR2 FYNNEI. CDR3 length: 17 residues. After removal of 5 bases from V and 3 bases from J, the junction contained 12 bases not matched to a gene. CDR3 amino acids: CASSPDRARRANEKLFF. In DNA form, the CDR3 reads TGTGCCAGCAGTCCCGACAGGGCCCGGAGAGCTAATGAAAAACTGTTTTTT.

The V call is TRBV3-1 (or the pseudogene TRBV3-2), the J call TRBJ1-2, with 8 positions matching TRBD1. The CDR3 is 14 amino acids. From germline, CDR1 is LGHDT and CDR2 YNNKEL (reference sequence). The trim removed 4 bases at V and 7 bases at J, leaving 8 bases unmatched. CDR3 coding DNA: TGTGCCAGCAGCCTTGGGGCAGGGGGCAGTGGCTACACCTTC. This sequence encodes CASSLGAGGSGYTF.

As concerns this clone: Other DNA sequences of this sample code for an identical CDR3. The chain couples TRBV28 to TRBJ1-3; tentative D call: TRBD1 (5 bases). Looked up from germline, CDR1 is MDHEN and CDR2 is SYDVKM. Trimming stripped 2 bases from V and 0 bases from J, with 8 bases between. CDR3 length equals 15 residues. In DNA form, the CDR3 reads TGTGCCAGCAGTTTACGACAGAGCTCTGGAAACACCATATATTTT. It specifies CASSLRQSSGNTIYF.

V and J are TRBV28 and TRBJ1-1; 9 bases map to TRBD1. The V segment lost 7 bases and the J segment 3 bases; nucleotides outside the gene matches: 9. CDR1 and CDR2 (germline): MDHEN, SYDVKM. The CDR3 runs 15 residues. The CDR3 region is CASIPPGQGDTEAFF. Here the CDR3 DNA reads TGTGCCAGCATCCCCCCGGGACAGGGAGACACTGAAGCTTTCTTT.

V is TRBV4-1 and J is TRBJ1-4; 8 nucleotides align to TRBD1. The germline CDR1 and CDR2 sequences are MGHRA and YSYEKL. The V gene end was trimmed by 3 bases and the J gene end by 5 bases; junction bases not matched to a gene: 8. The CDR3 is 16 amino acids. The CDR3 loop is CASSHGDRGGNEKLFF. CDR3 sequence (DNA): TGCGCCAGCAGCCACGGAGACAGGGGCGGGAATGAAAAACTGTTTTTT.

This clone was counted a single time. The chain recombines TRBV9 with TRBJ1-3; 9 positions match TRBD1. Trimming took 0 bases from V and 10 from J; bases not matched to a gene: 5. CDR1 and CDR2 from the germline V gene are SGDLS and YYNGEE. This CDR3 region has 14 residues. CDR3 residues: CASSVDGTGLTIYF. DNA of the CDR3: TGTGCCAGCAGCGTAGATGGGACAGGGTTAACCATATATTTT.

This chain connects TRBV4-2 to TRBJ2-2; D gene uncertain. With 2 bases removed from V and 0 bases from J, the gap between germline ends came to 7 bases. The CDR3 is made up of 15 amino acids. CDR1 LGHNA and CDR2 YNFKEQ come from the germline V gene. CDR3 region: CASSQSTANTGELFF. The CDR3 DNA is TGTGCCAGCAGCCAATCGACCGCGAACACCGGGGAGCTGTTTTTT.

CDR3 protein: CAWSRTVPATNEKLFF. The CDR3 region has the DNA TGTGCCTGGAGCAGGACAGTACCTGCAACTAATGAAAAACTGTTTTTT. This chain links TRBV30 with TRBJ1-4, with D tentatively TRBD1 (6 bases). Germline V CDR1 and CDR2: GTSNPN, SVGIG (reference sequence). There are 16 residues in the CDR3. V was cut by 3 bases and J by 0 bases, with 14 bases left in between.

The chain combines TRBV6-4 with TRBJ2-1, with D perhaps assigned TRBD1 or TRBD2 (5 bases each). This CDR3 is built from 13 residues. Trimming pared 5 bases from V and 5 bases from J, leaving 10 bases between. Germline V CDR1 and CDR2: MRHNA, SNTAGT. This CDR3 reads CASSPGTNNEQFF. The CDR3 DNA sequence: TGTGCCAGCAGTCCCGGGACCAACAATGAGCAGTTCTTC.

V gene TRBV6-1 combines with J gene TRBJ1-4; TRBD1 agrees at 8 bases. Germline loops: CDR1 MNHNS, CDR2 SASEGT. The CDR3 has 15 residues. V trimming: 0 bases; J trimming: 8 bases; junction bases outside the gene matches: 5. The CDR3 DNA follows: TGTGCCAGCAGTGAAGCCCTGACAGGGGTGGAAAAACTGTTTTTT. This translates into CASSEALTGVEKLFF.

This clone was observed a single time. V is TRBV30 and J is TRBJ2-5; TRBD2 might be the D (6 bases). Trimming took off 3 bases at V and 0 bases at J, with 14 bases between the two ends. Germline V gives CDR1 GTSNPN, CDR2 SVGIG (reference sequence). This CDR3 has 15 residues. DNA for the CDR3: TGTGCCTGGAGCCCGGGACTCCTGTACCAAGAGACCCAGTACTTC. Amino acid sequence: CAWSPGLLYQETQYF.

For this clone: Other nucleotide sequences in the sample specify the same CDR3. V gene TRBV24-1 combines with J gene TRBJ2-2; the D gene could be TRBD1 or TRBD2 (5 bases each). The CDR3 consists of 14 residues. Germline CDR1 KGHDR, CDR2 SFDVKD. The V end was cut by 5 bases, the J end by 2 bases, with 8 bases between. In DNA, the CDR3 is TGTGCCACCAGTGGGGGACCCAACACCGGGGAGCTGTTTTTT. Residues: CATSGGPNTGELFF.

CDR3 sequence (DNA): TGTGCCAGCAGCTTAAATAGGGCTTCTGATACGCAGTATTTT. Encoded protein: CASSLNRASDTQYF. V usage is TRBV7-6 and J usage is TRBJ2-3; D unresolved. CDR3 size: 14 residues. Germline V lookup: CDR1 SGHVS, CDR2 FNYEAQ. The V end lost 2 bases, the J end lost 6 bases, and 12 bases lay between the germline ends.

V is TRBV5-4 and J is TRBJ1-2; tentatively, D is TRBD1 (5 bases). Germline assignment: CDR1 SGHNT and CDR2 YYREEE (reference sequence). The V end was cut by 4 bases, the J end by 3 bases, with 13 bases between. CDR3 length: 14 residues. The CDR3 bases are TGTGCCAGCAGCATACCCCAGGGCGACTATGGCTACACCTTC. As protein: CASSIPQGDYGYTF.

This clone was observed a handful of times. The gene calls are TRBV29-1 and TRBJ2-5; D gene uncertain. CDR1 and CDR2 from the germline V gene are SQVTM and ANQGSEA. V lost 4 bases and J 4 bases, leaving 13 bases between the germline ends. The CDR3 extends over 13 amino acids. This CDR3 is CSVGLGVGETQYF. Written as DNA, the CDR3 is TGCAGCGTTGGGCTAGGCGTGGGAGAGACCCAGTACTTC.

Worth noting for this clone: A junction boundary mismatches the germline segment, possibly from a read error. The genes are TRBV28 and TRBJ2-7, with TRBD2 matching over 9 bases. There are 16 residues in the CDR3. Looked up from germline, CDR1 is MDHEN and CDR2 is SYDVKM. The CDR3 loop reads CTSSPRAGGPFHEQYF. The CDR3, as DNA: TGTACCAGCAGCCCCCGGGCGGGAGGGCCTTTCCACGAGCAGTACTTC. Supplemented by reference TRBV28 and TRBJ2-7, the full variable domain reads DVKVTQSSRYLVKRTGEKVFLECVQDMDHENMFWYRQDPGLGLRLIYFSYDVKMKEKGDIPEGYSVSREKKERFSLILESASTNQTSMYLCTSSPRAGGPFHEQYFGPGTRLTVT.

The chain links TRBV5-1 to TRBJ2-2; 7 bases fit TRBD1. Germline V gene data show CDR1 as SGHRS and CDR2 as YFSETQ. V dropped 0 bases and J dropped 4; count of bases not matched to a gene: 6. CDR3 length equals 16 residues. The CDR3 DNA sequence: TGCGCCAGCAGCTTGGGTGGACAGGAAATCACCGGGGAGCTGTTTTTT. It codes for CASSLGGQEITGELFF.